Given below is one TCR beta chain in context. The antigen this receptor binds is unknown. One base away there is no much larger clone; base qualities are not given. This sample was included in a study of T cell responses to AZD1222 COVID-19 vaccine (dated by TCRdb to the early 2020s). About the full investigation: A total of 240 or so trial participants underwent TCR sequencing, of whom some 200 had received two doses of AZD1222 and some 26 had received two doses of the MenACWY control vaccine. Trial participants were enrolled by age into 18-55, 56-69 and 70-plus year subgroups, with approximately 150, 28 and 58 TCR-sequenced participants respectively.

In light of the paper, this sample's time point label describes: about 28 days (+/-7) after the second vaccine dose. AZD1222 recipients given second doses at about 4 weeks or at about 12 weeks were pooled, since spike-specific TCR depth and breadth were not found to differ between the two schedules. Samples from vaccinated people were obtained from the UK trials COV001 and COV002, which included a single-blind randomized controlled phase 2/3 trial of AZD1222 (ChAdOx1 nCoV-19) in healthy adults. Trial participant PBMC samples were collected at day 0 and day 28 after the second dose for TCRbeta chain sequencing. The CDR3 regions of human TCRbeta chains were analyzed by immunosequencing. The published analysis was carried out like this. Repertoire TCRs were checked for matches against a reference library of SARS-CoV-2-specific TCRs that had been generated using the MIRA antigen-specificity platform. Breadth was defined as the fraction of unique TCRs that were SARS-CoV-2-associated. Depth was defined as the fraction of total T cells that were SARS-CoV-2-associated. Using the MIRA data, each spike-specific TCR was assigned both to the spike region to which the TCR was reactive and to a CD4 or CD8 class. Log10-transformed breadth and depth values were compared by one-way ANOVA with Sidak's multiple comparisons tests. The table was pulled from immuneACCESS by TCRdb, which kept in-frame rearrangements only. Such tables lose some clones; where checked, under half of the loss comes from unresolved V genes, and the rest has no known cause. That table furnishes V, J and clone size, whereas the DNA furnished D and trimming. This sample has more than 70,000 clones in its table, and 90% of those were observed once. The ten largest clones take up 2.5% to 4% of the sample.

V is clipped by 5 bases and J by 1 base, and the sequence between their germline boundaries is 15 bases long. Counted from cysteine to phenylalanine, this CDR3 has 16 amino acids. Of all the DNA, just the CDR3 is kept, 48 bases in frame from base 1. The germline V gene sets CDR1 to SGHVS and CDR2 to FQNEAQ. Study-level results and caveats: Only 5 to 7 AZD1222 recipients were SARS-CoV-2 seropositive at baseline, limiting conclusions about previously exposed vaccinees. After two AZD1222 doses, both the breadth and the depth of spike-specific TCRs were significantly higher than at day 0 and than in MenACWY recipients. Reportedly, almost half of the unique spike-specific TCRs recognized epitopes lying outside the regions that are mutated in the B.1.351 and B.1.1.7 variants. Because no samples from the day 14 peak response were available, repertoires could be characterized only after the peak T cell response. In the small 56-69-year group, the increase in depth fell short of significance, most likely because of low power. Participants were mostly white British, with more females than males. The authors suggested clonal diversity may have been underestimated. CD4 TCRs associated with the vaccine covered the entire spike protein, and the dominant responses were in regions 160-218 and 743-854.

The source of this sequence is an adult who received the AZD1222 COVID-19 vaccine. Recombination linked TRBV7-8 to TRBJ2-1, and possibly TRBD2, on 5 matching bases. The source was peripheral blood, collected 28 days after the second AZD1222 dose. The CDR3 has the sequence CASSPLQADSYNEQFF. DNA sequence: TGTGCCAGCAGCCCCCTCCAAGCGGATTCCTACAATGAGCAGTTCTTC.